Shown below are 5 T cell receptor beta chains from a single sample sequenced in a study of technical replicates of blood from a few donors. Clones were read by immunoSEQ multiplex PCR, and TCRdb kept only the in-frame ones, dropping some. The sample lists tens of thousands of clones, roughly nine tenths occurring once. Sample: T cells isolated from PBMCs. The receptors were sampled from a human donor in good health.

This chain links TRBV7-6 with TRBJ2-3; no reliable D call. The V gene lost 5 bases and the J gene lost 0 bases, with 3 bases spanning the gap. CDR1 and CDR2 (germline): SGHVS, FNYEAQ. The CDR3 is 12 residues long. CDR3: CASSRSTDTQYF. In DNA, the CDR3 is TGTGCCAGCAGCCGTAGCACAGATACGCAGTATTTT.

The chain has TRBV7-8 and TRBJ2-5; D is perhaps TRBD2 (7 bases). V dropped 5 bases and J dropped 7 bases, with 14 bases sitting between them. The CDR3 consists of 13 residues. Germline-derived CDR1 and CDR2 are SGHVS and FQNEAQ. CDR3 nucleotide sequence: TGTGCCAGCAGCGTAGGGGAGGGGGGGACCCAGTACTTC. It translates to CASSVGEGGTQYF.

The rearrangement links TRBV28 to TRBJ1-3; D is perhaps TRBD1 (5 bases). Per germline, CDR1 MDHEN and CDR2 SYDVKM. The CDR3 runs to 15 residues. V lost 5 bases and J lost 0, with 11 bases in between. CDR3 nucleotide sequence: TGTGCCAGCAGTGACAGCACCGACTCTGGAAACACCATATATTTT. It codes for CASSDSTDSGNTIYF.

The rearrangement links TRBV28 to TRBJ2-1; D is possibly TRBD1 (6 bases). V was shortened by 7 bases and J by 7 bases, with 26 bases between the two germline ends. The CDR3 has 17 residues. Germline loops: CDR1 MDHEN, CDR2 SYDVKM. The DNA of the CDR3 is TGTGCCAGCAACCTTCGCTTAGGGGCAGGGGAGATGAATGAGCAGTTCTTC. The encoded protein is CASNLRLGAGEMNEQFF. The full variable domain, in which reference TRBV28 and TRBJ2-1 provide the parts outside the CDR3, is DVKVTQSSRYLVKRTGEKVFLECVQDMDHENMFWYRQDPGLGLRLIYFSYDVKMKEKGDIPEGYSVSREKKERFSLILESASTNQTSMYLCASNLRLGAGEMNEQFFGPGTRLTVL.

This clone has a single count. This chain links TRBV5-4 with TRBJ2-1; 7 nucleotides match TRBD2. Losses at the gene ends were 0 bases for V and 6 bases for J; bases not matched to a gene: 3. The V gene's germline CDR1 is SGHNT and CDR2 YYREEE (reference sequence). This CDR3 is built from 14 residues. CDR3 residues: CASSLGLAGNEQFF. CDR3 coding DNA: TGTGCCAGCAGCTTGGGACTAGCAGGCAATGAGCAGTTCTTC.